These 3 T cell receptor beta chains came from one sample sequenced in a study of OX40 agonist ivuxolimab in advanced cancers. TCRdb keeps only in-frame clones here, not all; method: immunoSEQ multiplex PCR. The sample has approximately 76,000 clones; roughly nine tenths are singletons. Sequencing used CD4+ or CD8+ T cells sorted from blood, obtained in a trial of the OX40 agonist ivuxolimab. These TCRs come from an adult with an advanced solid tumor such as melanoma, head and neck, liver or kidney cancer.

The chain carries TRBV28 and TRBJ2-1; D remains unclear. The V and J ends lost 4 bases and 7 bases respectively, with 2 bases between them. CDR1 is MDHEN and CDR2 is SYDVKM in the germline V gene. There are 10 residues in the CDR3. The CDR3 DNA reads as TGTGCCAGCAGTTCAAATGAGCAGTTCTTC. Its protein is CASSSNEQFF.

The chain joins TRBV27 to TRBJ2-1; 10 bases are a match to TRBD2. This CDR3 is built from 17 residues. After removal of 3 bases from V and 5 bases from J, the junction contained 10 bases not matched to a gene. CDR1 and CDR2 (germline): MNHEY, SMNVEV (reference sequence). CDR3 sequence: CASSFFSSGRGNNEQFF. CDR3 DNA sequence: TGTGCCAGCAGTTTTTTCTCCAGCGGGAGGGGGAACAATGAGCAGTTCTTC.

The chain recombines TRBV11-2 with TRBJ1-3, with TRBD1 as a possible D gene (6 bases). Germline V lookup: CDR1 SGHAT, CDR2 FQNNGV. The CDR3 sequence is 12 residues long. Between the trimmed V and J ends, which lost 5 bases and 8 bases, there was a span of 10 bases. CDR3 bases: TGTGCCAGCAGCCCCGACAGGTACACCATATATTTT. This codes for CASSPDRYTIYF.